One and the same sample provided the 29 T cell receptor beta chains below, sequenced in a study of blood T cell repertoires in COVID-19. Produced via immunoSEQ multiplex PCR; TCRdb's table is partial and in-frame only. The sample records 150,000 to 200,000 clones, roughly 89% being singletons. The sequenced sample was peripheral blood. These TCRs come from a woman in her seventies with COVID-19, enrolled during active disease.

The chain carries TRBV7-8 and TRBJ2-7; 9 positions match TRBD2. The CDR3 runs to 13 residues. Germline V gene lookup returns CDR1 SGHVS and CDR2 FQNEAQ. The J segment lost 5 bases and the V segment lost 3 bases, leaving 2 bases of the junction unmatched. The CDR3 nucleotides are TGTGCCAGCAGCTTCGGGACTAGCCACGAGCAGTACTTC. It is translated as CASSFGTSHEQYF. Full variable domain (rest looked up from reference TRBV7-8 and TRBJ2-7): GAGVSQSPRYKVAKRGQDVALRCDPISGHVSLFWYQQALGQGPEFLTYFQNEAQLDKSGLPSDRFFAERPEGSVSTLKIQRTQQEDSAVYLCASSFGTSHEQYFGPGTRLTVT.

The count of this clone is one. CDR3 in amino acids: CASSRQGHETQYF. For the CDR3, the DNA is TGTGCCAGTAGTCGGCAGGGCCACGAGACCCAGTACTTC. The rearrangement joins TRBV19 to TRBJ2-5, with a possible D match to TRBD1 (5 bases). Germline V lookup: CDR1 LNHDA, CDR2 SQIVND (reference sequence). This CDR3 is built from 13 residues. V lost 5 bases, J lost 5 bases, and 12 bases lay in between.

This sequence joins TRBV7-9 and TRBJ1-1; TRBD1 agrees at 7 bases. The V and J ends lost 5 bases and 4 bases, in that order; junction bases with no gene match: 10. From germline, CDR1 is SEHNR and CDR2 FQNEAQ (reference sequence). The CDR3 runs to 15 residues. CDR3 coding DNA: TGTGCCAGCAGCGCAGACAGACAGGGCCCCACTGAAGCTTTCTTT. Translated: CASSADRQGPTEAFF.

The chain has TRBV11-2 and TRBJ2-3, with a weak D call TRBD2 (6 bases). This CDR3 is 18 amino acids long. Looked up from germline, CDR1 is SGHAT and CDR2 is FQNNGV. V shed 4 bases and J shed 2 bases, with 22 bases lying between them. The CDR3 here is CASSSSYGTPDATDTQYF. Written as DNA, the CDR3 is TGTGCCAGCAGCTCATCATACGGGACTCCCGACGCCACAGATACGCAGTATTTT.

This clone was recorded only once. The V and J genes are TRBV28 and TRBJ1-6, with D possibly being TRBD1 (6 bases). The V end was cut by 6 bases, the J end by 9 bases, with 9 bases between. CDR1 is MDHEN and CDR2 is SYDVKM in the germline V gene. The CDR3 has 12 amino acids. The CDR3 nucleotides read TGTGCCAGCAGGAACAGGGTTTCACCCCTCCACTTT. This codes for CASRNRVSPLHF. The whole variable domain, filled in from reference TRBV28 and TRBJ1-6, reads DVKVTQSSRYLVKRTGEKVFLECVQDMDHENMFWYRQDPGLGLRLIYFSYDVKMKEKGDIPEGYSVSREKKERFSLILESASTNQTSMYLCASRNRVSPLHFGNGTRLTVT.

In nucleotides, the CDR3 is TGTGCCAGCGCCCGCGTCGGACAGGAGTATGAAAAACTGTTTTTT. Encoded protein: CASARVGQEYEKLFF. J is TRBJ1-4 and V is TRBV2, with TRBD1 identical over 7 bases. CDR1 and CDR2 (germline): SNHLY, FYNNEI. With 8 bases clipped from V and 6 bases from J, the junction kept 12 bases outside the gene matches. This CDR3 is 15 amino acids long.

V and J are TRBV19 and TRBJ2-4; D may be TRBD2 (6 bases). V dropped 3 bases and J dropped 3 bases, with 15 bases sitting between them. CDR1 and CDR2 from the germline V gene are LNHDA and SQIVND (reference sequence). This CDR3 has 16 residues. The CDR3 DNA is TGTGCCAGTAGTATTCGGGGTAGGGAGGACAAAAACATTCAGTACTTC. Amino acids: CASSIRGREDKNIQYF.

Written as DNA, the CDR3 is TGTGCCAGCTCACCACCGGCTAGCGGGAACTACAATGAGCAGTTCTTC. Residues: CASSPPASGNYNEQFF. The rearrangement links TRBV18 to TRBJ2-1; 9 bases are shared with TRBD2. Per the germline V gene, CDR1 is KGHSH and CDR2 is LQKENI. Trimming at V came to 0 bases and at J to 3 bases, leaving 3 bases not matched to a gene. The CDR3 consists of 16 residues.

This clone was counted once. The chain is built from TRBV27 and TRBJ1-2, with D possibly being TRBD1 (5 bases). CDR1 and CDR2 (germline): MNHEY, SMNVEV (reference sequence). This CDR3 contains 12 residues. Trimming stripped 2 bases from V and 7 bases from J, with 8 bases between. The CDR3 sequence: CASSLNGGGYTF. CDR3 in DNA: TGTGCCAGCAGTTTAAACGGGGGTGGCTACACCTTC.

V and J are TRBV27 and TRBJ1-5; D not resolved. The ends were cut back, 8 bases at V and 2 bases at J, with 7 bases in the middle. Germline CDR1 is MNHEY and CDR2 is SMNVEV (reference sequence). The CDR3 sequence is 12 residues long. In nucleotides, the CDR3 is TGTGCCAGCGGGGAGGGCAATCAGCCCCAGCATTTT. Protein: CASGEGNQPQHF.

This clone was detected only a few times. The rearrangement joins TRBV3-1 (or the pseudogene TRBV3-2) to TRBJ1-2; TRBD1 might be the D (5 bases). The germline V and J ends were trimmed by 0 bases and 3 bases, with 8 bases remaining between them. There are 14 residues in the CDR3. Germline CDR1 reads LGHDT; CDR2 reads YNNKEL (reference sequence). The CDR3 DNA reads as TGTGCCAGCAGCCAAGACAGGGAAGACTATGGCTACACCTTC. It specifies CASSQDREDYGYTF.

The gene calls are TRBV19 and TRBJ2-7, with D possibly being TRBD1 (6 bases). Trimming took 4 bases from V and 5 from J, leaving 18 bases between them. The CDR3 length is 15 residues. Germline loops: CDR1 LNHDA, CDR2 SQIVND (reference sequence). In nucleotides, the CDR3 is TGTGCCAGTAGTAAATCCCGAGCAGGGGATAACGAGCAGTACTTC. Translation gives CASSKSRAGDNEQYF.

The chain employs TRBV2 and TRBJ1-1, with 11 positions matching TRBD1. With V trimmed by 3 bases and J by 3 bases, 3 bases remained unmatched. Looked up from germline, CDR1 is SNHLY and CDR2 is FYNNEI. The CDR3 has 15 amino acids. CDR3 region: CASSERTGGYTEAFF. The CDR3 DNA reads TGTGCCAGCAGTGAGAGGACAGGGGGCTACACTGAAGCTTTCTTT.

The rearrangement joins TRBV4-1 to TRBJ2-1; D might be TRBD1 (6 bases). This CDR3 is 15 amino acids long. Per germline, CDR1 MGHRA and CDR2 YSYEKL. V was pared by 0 bases and J by 3 bases, with 9 bases between. The chain's CDR3 is CASSQDRGFYNEQFF. DNA of the CDR3: TGCGCCAGCAGCCAAGATAGGGGGTTCTACAATGAGCAGTTCTTC.

This rearrangement joins TRBV10-3 to TRBJ2-1; 13 nucleotides agree with TRBD2. Germline values: CDR1 ENHRY, CDR2 SYGVKD. This CDR3 has 13 amino acids. Unmatched junction bases numbered 4, after V lost 7 bases and J lost 10 bases. CDR3 sequence reads: CAITGLAGEEQFF. In DNA, the CDR3 is TGTGCCATCACCGGACTAGCGGGAGAAGAGCAGTTCTTC.

The gene calls are TRBV7-9 and TRBJ1-2; D possibly corresponds to TRBD1 (5 bases). There are 17 residues in the CDR3. Germline CDR1 is SEHNR and CDR2 is FQNEAQ (reference sequence). V was clipped by 5 bases and J by 0 bases, with 19 bases between them. CDR3 in amino acids: CASSRTGYPVANYGYTF. The CDR3 coding sequence is TGTGCCAGCAGCCGTACAGGTTACCCCGTAGCTAACTATGGCTACACCTTC.

This chain joins TRBV5-6 and TRBJ2-1; 11 bases are a match to TRBD2. J lost 5 bases, V lost 0 bases, and 7 bases had no gene match. Germline CDR1 SGHDT, CDR2 YYEEEE. The CDR3 totals 17 residues. CDR3 amino acids: CASSLASGTSGDNEQFF. The CDR3 bases are TGTGCCAGCAGCTTGGCTTCCGGGACTAGCGGCGACAATGAGCAGTTCTTC.

CDR3 coding DNA: TGTGCCAGCAGCCCTACGGGAGCCAAAAACATTCAGTACTTC. Translated: CASSPTGAKNIQYF. The rearrangement uses TRBV7-2 and TRBJ2-4; D is unclear. Germline V gene data show CDR1 as SGHTA and CDR2 as FQGNSA. Trimming took 5 bases from V and 0 from J, leaving 8 bases between them. The CDR3 is 14 amino acids.

This chain uses TRBV18 with TRBJ1-3, with D tentatively TRBD1 (5 bases). Trimming removed 3 bases from V and 0 bases from J, with 15 bases in between. CDR3 length: 17 amino acids. In germline, CDR1 is KGHSH, CDR2 LQKENI. CDR3 amino acids: CASSPGGARSSGNTIYF. The CDR3 DNA follows: TGTGCCAGCTCACCTGGCGGGGCTCGAAGCTCTGGAAACACCATATATTTT.

This chain joins TRBV19 and TRBJ1-2, with TRBD1 as a possible D gene (5 bases). Germline CDR1 LNHDA, CDR2 SQIVND (reference sequence). Trimming removed 5 bases from V and 4 bases from J, with 11 bases in between. The CDR3 consists of 13 residues. Here the CDR3 DNA reads TGTGCCAGTAGTTCTACAGGACGCTATGGCTACACCTTC. Its translation is CASSSTGRYGYTF. Complete variable domain (other parts from reference TRBV19 and TRBJ1-2): DGGITQSPKYLFRKEGQNVTLSCEQNLNHDAMYWYRQDPGQGLRLIYYSQIVNDFQKGDIAEGYSVSREKKESFPLTVTSAQKNPTAFYLCASSSTGRYGYTFGSGTRLTVV.

The V call is TRBV29-1, the J call TRBJ2-5; 7 positions agree with TRBD1. There are 12 residues in the CDR3. Trimming at V came to 4 bases and at J to 3 bases, leaving 2 bases not matched to a gene. CDR1 is SQVTM, CDR2 ANQGSEA, per germline. The CDR3: CSVGTGEETQYF. CDR3 sequence (DNA): TGCAGCGTTGGTACAGGGGAAGAGACCCAGTACTTC.

This rearrangement joins TRBV28 to TRBJ1-2; D may be TRBD1 (5 bases). Germline CDR1 and CDR2: MDHEN and SYDVKM. V dropped 2 bases and J dropped 7 bases, with 11 bases sitting between them. The CDR3 loop spans 13 amino acids. The CDR3 sequence: CASSLQQGPGYTF. The CDR3 coding sequence is TGTGCCAGCAGTTTACAGCAGGGTCCTGGCTACACCTTC.

The V call is TRBV28, the J call TRBJ2-1; TRBD2 matches 7 bases. J gave up 0 bases and V 6 bases, and 5 bases lay outside the gene matches. The CDR3 is 15 residues long. The V gene's germline CDR1 is MDHEN and CDR2 SYDVKM. CDR3 amino acids: CASSSTGGSYNEQFF. CDR3 nucleotide sequence: TGTGCCAGCAGCAGCACGGGGGGCTCCTACAATGAGCAGTTCTTC.

The V call is TRBV30, the J call TRBJ1-1; possibly TRBD1 for D (6 bases). CDR3 length equals 13 residues. Trimming shortened V by 3 bases and J by 0 bases, and 8 bases separated the two germline ends. The germline CDR1 and CDR2 sequences are GTSNPN and SVGIG (reference sequence). The CDR3 spells CAWSWGLNTEAFF. The CDR3 DNA sequence: TGTGCCTGGAGCTGGGGGCTGAACACTGAAGCTTTCTTT.

The chain employs TRBV11-2 and TRBJ2-7, with D maybe TRBD1 (6 bases). The germline CDR1 and CDR2 sequences are SGHAT and FQNNGV. CDR3 size: 16 residues. Trimming cost V 0 bases and J 4 bases, with 16 bases left between them. The chain's CDR3 is CASSLDSGTRPYEQYF. The CDR3, as DNA: TGTGCCAGCAGCTTAGACTCGGGGACACGACCTTACGAGCAGTACTTC.

The V call is TRBV14, the J call TRBJ2-7, with D uncertain. This CDR3 contains 13 residues. From germline, CDR1 is SGHDN and CDR2 FVKESK. V was shortened by 0 bases and J by 6 bases, with 9 bases between the two germline ends. The CDR3: CASSQEDPGEQYF. The DNA for the CDR3 is TGTGCCAGCAGCCAAGAGGATCCGGGCGAGCAGTACTTC. Full variable domain (missing parts from reference TRBV14 and TRBJ2-7): EAGVTQFPSHSVIEKGQTVTLRCDPISGHDNLYWYRRVMGKEIKFLLHFVKESKQDESGMPNNRFLAERTGGTYSTLKVQPAELEDSGVYFCASSQEDPGEQYFGPGTRLTVT.

The chain recombines TRBV7-9 with TRBJ2-1, with D perhaps TRBD2 (6 bases). The CDR3 loop spans 15 amino acids. The V and J ends lost 5 bases and 1 base respectively, with 12 bases between them. Per the germline V gene, CDR1 is SEHNR and CDR2 is FQNEAQ (reference sequence). The CDR3 coding sequence is TGTGCCAGCAGCACACGTGGGACTTCCTACAATGAGCAGTTCTTC. As protein: CASSTRGTSYNEQFF.

The CDR3 spells CASSQAEGFYEQYF. DNA of the CDR3: TGCGCCAGCAGCCAAGCAGAGGGTTTCTACGAGCAGTACTTC. This chain joins TRBV4-1 and TRBJ2-7; possibly TRBD2 for D (5 bases). CDR1 is MGHRA, CDR2 YSYEKL, per germline. This CDR3 spans 14 amino acids. V was trimmed by 1 base and J by 3 bases, leaving 10 bases between them.

The chain has TRBV5-1 and TRBJ2-5; 12 nucleotides agree with TRBD2. This CDR3 contains 16 residues. CDR1 is SGHRS, CDR2 YFSETQ, per germline. V lost 0 bases, J lost 5 bases, and 5 bases stayed unmatched. The CDR3 region has the DNA TGCGCCAGCAGCTTGGACCTGACTAGCGGGAGTGAGACCCAGTACTTC. Translating it yields CASSLDLTSGSETQYF.